Below, 15 T cell receptor beta chains from the same sample are listed, as sequenced in a study of blood T cell repertoires in COVID-19. The protocol was immunoSEQ multiplex PCR, while the TCRdb copy is restricted to in-frame clones and leaves out a portion. Of about 71,000 clones detected, approximately 89% appear once; the ten largest clones hold 5.1%. Specimen: peripheral blood. These receptors came from a man older than 75 with acute or convalescent COVID-19.

Concerning this clone: The junction departs from germline at one end; a sequencing error may be responsible. The rearrangement uses TRBV6-4 and TRBJ1-1; D gene uncertain. Germline CDR1 and CDR2: MRHNA and SNTAGT. The CDR3 contains 13 residues. The CDR3 spells CAGSEWGDTEAFF. The CDR3 DNA reads TGTGCCGGCAGTGAGTGGGGAGACACTGAAGCTTTCTTT.

CDR3 sequence: CASHLSGGRAYNEQFF. CDR3 sequence (DNA): TGTGCCAGCCACCTTTCAGGCGGGAGGGCCTACAATGAGCAGTTCTTC. V is TRBV28 and J is TRBJ2-1, with 9 positions matching TRBD2. The CDR3 length is 16 residues. With V trimmed by 8 bases and J by 2 bases, 10 bases remained unmatched. In germline, CDR1 is MDHEN, CDR2 SYDVKM. The full variable domain, completed using reference TRBV28 and TRBJ2-1, is DVKVTQSSRYLVKRTGEKVFLECVQDMDHENMFWYRQDPGLGLRLIYFSYDVKMKEKGDIPEGYSVSREKKERFSLILESASTNQTSMYLCASHLSGGRAYNEQFFGPGTRLTVL.

The chain combines TRBV5-1 with TRBJ2-2, with TRBD2 matching 12 bases. There are 16 residues in the CDR3. V gave up 4 bases and J gave up 4 bases; unmatched junction bases: 5. Germline lookup yields CDR1 SGHRS and CDR2 YFSETQ. The CDR3 nucleotides are TGCGCCAGCAGCACGGGACTAGCGGGTGTCACCGGGGAGCTGTTTTTT. This encodes CASSTGLAGVTGELFF. The full variable domain, rest sourced from reference TRBV5-1 and TRBJ2-2, is KAGVTQTPRYLIKTRGQQVTLSCSPISGHRSVSWYQQTPGQGLQFLFEYFSETQRNKGNFPGRFSGRQFSNSRSEMNVSTLELGDSALYLCASSTGLAGVTGELFFGEGSRLTVL.

This chain links TRBV7-9 with TRBJ1-1, with D possibly matching TRBD1 (5 bases). Germline V gene lookup returns CDR1 SEHNR and CDR2 FQNEAQ (reference sequence). The CDR3 covers 15 residues. V was clipped by 3 bases and J by 2 bases, with 13 bases between them. The CDR3 region is CASSFGFTGNTEAFF. The CDR3 coding sequence is TGTGCCAGCAGCTTTGGATTTACAGGAAACACTGAAGCTTTCTTT.

This chain joins TRBV18 and TRBJ1-6, with TRBD1 matching over 9 bases. J lost 10 bases, V lost 5 bases, and 6 bases had no gene match. Germline V gene data show CDR1 as KGHSH and CDR2 as LQKENI. The CDR3 loop spans 14 amino acids. The CDR3 DNA reads as TGTGCCAGCTCAGCCGGGACAGGGAACTCACCCCTCCACTTT. Amino acids: CASSAGTGNSPLHF. Supplemented by reference TRBV18 and TRBJ1-6, the full variable domain reads NAGVMQNPRHLVRRRGQEARLRCSPMKGHSHVYWYRQLPEEGLKFMVYLQKENIIDESGMPKERFSAEFPKEGPSILRIQQVVRGDSAAYFCASSAGTGNSPLHFGNGTRLTVT.

J is TRBJ2-3 and V is TRBV7-2; D possibly corresponds to TRBD2 (6 bases). CDR1 SGHTA and CDR2 FQGNSA come from the germline V gene. This CDR3 has 15 amino acids. V lost 1 base and J 3 bases, leaving 11 bases between the germline ends. This CDR3 is CASSLEAGLTDTQYF. In DNA, the CDR3 is TGTGCCAGCAGCTTAGAGGCGGGGCTGACAGATACGCAGTATTTT.

The J gene is TRBJ2-5, the V gene TRBV24-1, with D possibly matching TRBD2 (6 bases). The germline gives CDR1 KGHDR, CDR2 SFDVKD. Deletions cut 0 bases from V and 5 bases from J, with 12 bases between. The CDR3 loop spans 15 amino acids. The CDR3 reads CATSDLHGGGETQYF. Here the CDR3 DNA reads TGTGCCACCAGTGATTTGCATGGTGGGGGGGAGACCCAGTACTTC.

J is TRBJ2-1 and V is TRBV6-2 or TRBV6-3, with TRBD2 matching 7 bases. This CDR3 contains 15 residues. Trimming removed 3 bases from V and 7 bases from J; junction bases left unmatched: 9. CDR1 is MNHEY, CDR2 SVGEGT, per germline. This CDR3 is CASSYKTSWLNEQFF. CDR3 nucleotides: TGTGCCAGCAGTTATAAGACTAGCTGGCTGAATGAGCAGTTCTTC.

The CDR3 DNA sequence: TGTGCCAGCAAGCCCCAGGGAGGTGGAAACACCATATATTTT. Protein product: CASKPQGGGNTIYF. The rearrangement uses TRBV6-6 and TRBJ1-3; possibly TRBD1 for D (5 bases). Germline V gene data show CDR1 as MNHNY and CDR2 as SVGAGI (reference sequence). The V and J ends lost 7 bases and 3 bases respectively, with 13 bases between them. CDR3 size: 14 residues.

V and J are TRBV6-2 or TRBV6-3 and TRBJ1-5; tentatively, D is TRBD1 (6 bases). CDR3 size: 13 residues. Germline assignment: CDR1 MNHEY and CDR2 SVGEGT. Between the trimmed V and J ends, which lost 5 bases and 4 bases, there was a span of 9 bases. The CDR3: CASSPDSNQPQHF. The DNA for the CDR3 is TGTGCCAGCAGTCCGGACAGTAATCAGCCCCAGCATTTT.

The V gene is TRBV28, the J gene TRBJ2-7, with TRBD1 matching 9 bases. Germline loops: CDR1 MDHEN, CDR2 SYDVKM. The CDR3 is 14 amino acids. The V segment lost 5 bases and the J segment 4 bases; nucleotides outside the gene matches: 6. The DNA for the CDR3 is TGTGCCAGCAGTGCCGACAGGGGGGGTTACGAGCAGTACTTC. Translating it yields CASSADRGGYEQYF.

The chain has TRBV5-1 and TRBJ2-7; a possible D gene is TRBD1 (6 bases). Trimming removed 1 base from V and 2 bases from J, with 10 bases in between. Per germline, CDR1 SGHRS and CDR2 YFSETQ. The CDR3 length is 14 residues. The CDR3 nucleotides read TGCGCCAGCAGCTTGAATCAGGGGCCCTACGAGCAGTACTTC. Its protein product is CASSLNQGPYEQYF. Combining the CDR3 with reference TRBV5-1 and TRBJ2-7 gives the whole variable domain KAGVTQTPRYLIKTRGQQVTLSCSPISGHRSVSWYQQTPGQGLQFLFEYFSETQRNKGNFPGRFSGRQFSNSRSEMNVSTLELGDSALYLCASSLNQGPYEQYFGPGTRLTVT.

This chain uses TRBV19 with TRBJ2-2; 9 nucleotides match TRBD1. Trimming removed 4 bases from V and 1 base from J; junction bases left unmatched: 1. CDR3 length equals 15 residues. From germline, CDR1 is LNHDA and CDR2 SQIVND (reference sequence). The CDR3 protein is CASSRDRENTGELFF. The CDR3 coding sequence is TGTGCCAGTAGTAGGGACAGGGAGAACACCGGGGAGCTGTTTTTT.

Here the CDR3 reads CASSLGAQANTEAFF. CDR3 coding DNA: TGTGCCAGCAGCTTAGGTGCTCAGGCCAACACTGAAGCTTTCTTT. The chain carries TRBV11-2 and TRBJ1-1; no firm D call. Between the trimmed V and J ends, which lost 1 base and 2 bases, there was a span of 11 bases. Germline V gene lookup returns CDR1 SGHAT and CDR2 FQNNGV. The CDR3 has 15 amino acids. Full variable domain (remainder filled in from reference TRBV11-2 and TRBJ1-1): EAGVAQSPRYKIIEKRQSVAFWCNPISGHATLYWYQQILGQGPKLLIQFQNNGVVDDSQLPKDRFSAERLKGVDSTLKIQPAKLEDSAVYLCASSLGAQANTEAFFGQGTRLTVV.

J is TRBJ2-6 and V is TRBV5-4; possibly TRBD1 for D (5 bases). This CDR3 has 15 amino acids. CDR1 is SGHNT, CDR2 YYREEE, per germline (reference sequence). V lost 4 bases and J lost 4, with 12 bases in between. The CDR3 reads CASSVQGTGANVLTF. CDR3 nucleotide sequence: TGTGCCAGCAGCGTCCAGGGTACCGGGGCCAACGTCCTGACTTTC.